The entry that follows covers one T cell receptor beta chain sequence. The record originates from a study of technical replicates of blood from several donors. Profiling relied on immunoSEQ multiplex PCR, and the TCRdb table lists in-frame clones only, not all of them. The table records about 76,000 clones, around 97% of them present only once. The specimen sequenced was T cells isolated from PBMCs. This receptor was identified in a human donor in good health.

This chain's CDR3 is CASSLERGQNGYTF. CDR3 DNA sequence: TGTGCCAGCAGCTTAGAAAGGGGGCAGAATGGCTACACCTTC. The chain employs TRBV11-2 and TRBJ1-2; TRBD1 aligns across 7 bases. Germline values: CDR1 SGHAT, CDR2 FQNNGV. The CDR3 has 14 amino acids. Unmatched junction bases numbered 4, after V lost 0 bases and J lost 6 bases.